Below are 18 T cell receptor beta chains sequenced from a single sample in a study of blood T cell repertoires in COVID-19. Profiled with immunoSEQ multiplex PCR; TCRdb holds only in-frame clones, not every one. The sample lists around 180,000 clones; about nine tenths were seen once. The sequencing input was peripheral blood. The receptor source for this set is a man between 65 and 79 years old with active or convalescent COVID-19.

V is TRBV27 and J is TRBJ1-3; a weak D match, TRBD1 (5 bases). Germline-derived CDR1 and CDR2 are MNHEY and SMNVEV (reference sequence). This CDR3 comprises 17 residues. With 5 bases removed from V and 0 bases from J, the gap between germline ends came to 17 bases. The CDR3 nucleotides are TGTGCCAGCAGTCCTGGGGCACCAAGTCCCTCTGGAAACACCATATATTTT. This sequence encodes CASSPGAPSPSGNTIYF.

The CDR3 region is CAWSDRGLSNQPQHF. In nucleotides, the CDR3 is TGTGCCTGGAGTGACAGGGGGCTTAGCAATCAGCCCCAGCATTTT. The chain uses TRBV30 and TRBJ1-5, with 9 bases identical to TRBD1. The CDR3 totals 15 residues. Germline V gene sequence: CDR1 GTSNPN, CDR2 SVGIG (reference sequence). The junction had 1 base not matched to a gene; V was cut back by 1 base and J by 0 bases.

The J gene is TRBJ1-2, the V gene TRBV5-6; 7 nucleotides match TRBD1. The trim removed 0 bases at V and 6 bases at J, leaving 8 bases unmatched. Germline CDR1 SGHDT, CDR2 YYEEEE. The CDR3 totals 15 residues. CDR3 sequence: CASSLVGGGSDGYTF. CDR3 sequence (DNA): TGTGCCAGCAGCTTGGTAGGAGGGGGCTCGGATGGCTACACCTTC.

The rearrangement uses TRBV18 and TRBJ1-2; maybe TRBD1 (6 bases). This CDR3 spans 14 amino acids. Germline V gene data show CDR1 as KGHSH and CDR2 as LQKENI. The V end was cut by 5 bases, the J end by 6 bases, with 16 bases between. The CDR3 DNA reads TGTGCCAGCTCATTGGGGGGGCCTCCGGATGGCTACACCTTC. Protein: CASSLGGPPDGYTF.

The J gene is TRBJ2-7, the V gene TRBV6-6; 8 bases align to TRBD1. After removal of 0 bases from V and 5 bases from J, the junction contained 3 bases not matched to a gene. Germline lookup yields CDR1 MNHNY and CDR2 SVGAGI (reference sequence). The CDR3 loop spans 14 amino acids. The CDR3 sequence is CASSYSGQGNEQYF. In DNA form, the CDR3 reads TGTGCCAGCAGTTACTCCGGACAGGGAAACGAGCAGTACTTC.

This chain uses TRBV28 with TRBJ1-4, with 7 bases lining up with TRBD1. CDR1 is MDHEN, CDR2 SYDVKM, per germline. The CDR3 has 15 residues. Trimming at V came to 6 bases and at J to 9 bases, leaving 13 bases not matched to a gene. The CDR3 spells CASRNPGTAGKKLFF. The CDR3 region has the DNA TGTGCCAGCAGGAATCCCGGGACAGCCGGGAAAAAACTGTTTTTT. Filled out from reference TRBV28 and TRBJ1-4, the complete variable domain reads DVKVTQSSRYLVKRTGEKVFLECVQDMDHENMFWYRQDPGLGLRLIYFSYDVKMKEKGDIPEGYSVSREKKERFSLILESASTNQTSMYLCASRNPGTAGKKLFFGSGTQLSVL.

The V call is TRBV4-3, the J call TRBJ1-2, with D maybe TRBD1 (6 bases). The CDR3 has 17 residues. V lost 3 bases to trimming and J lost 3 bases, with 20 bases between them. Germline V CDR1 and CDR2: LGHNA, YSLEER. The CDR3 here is CASSQESPQGFHYGYTF. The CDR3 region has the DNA TGCGCCAGCAGCCAGGAATCTCCACAGGGCTTTCACTATGGCTACACCTTC.

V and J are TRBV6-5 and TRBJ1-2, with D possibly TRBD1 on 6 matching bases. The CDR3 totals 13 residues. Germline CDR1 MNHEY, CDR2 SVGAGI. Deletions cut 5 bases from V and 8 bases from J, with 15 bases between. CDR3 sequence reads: CASSLRDIGGYTF. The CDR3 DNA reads TGTGCCAGCAGTCTCCGGGACATAGGCGGCTACACCTTC.

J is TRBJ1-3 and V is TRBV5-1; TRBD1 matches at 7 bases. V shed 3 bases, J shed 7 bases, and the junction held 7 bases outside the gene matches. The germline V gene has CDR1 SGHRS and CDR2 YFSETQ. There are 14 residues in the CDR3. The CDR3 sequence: CASSSTGAVNTIYF. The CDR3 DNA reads TGCGCCAGCAGCTCCACAGGGGCGGTGAACACCATATATTTT.

CDR3 sequence reads: CSVATGNTEAFF. The CDR3 region has the DNA TGCAGCGTAGCTACAGGGAATACTGAAGCTTTCTTT. The chain couples TRBV29-1 to TRBJ1-1; TRBD1 might be the D (6 bases). Trimming shortened V by 6 bases and J by 5 bases, and 13 bases separated the two germline ends. CDR1 and CDR2 (germline): SQVTM, ANQGSEA. The CDR3 spans 12 residues.

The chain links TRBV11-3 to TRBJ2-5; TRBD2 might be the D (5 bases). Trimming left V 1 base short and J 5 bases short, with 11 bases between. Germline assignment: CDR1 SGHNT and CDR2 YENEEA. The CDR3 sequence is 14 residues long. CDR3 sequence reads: CASSLGATGETQYF. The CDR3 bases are TGTGCCAGCAGCTTAGGTGCGACGGGGGAGACCCAGTACTTC. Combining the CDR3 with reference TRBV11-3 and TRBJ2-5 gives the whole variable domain EAGVVQSPRYKIIEKKQPVAFWCNPISGHNTLYWYLQNLGQGPELLIRYENEEAVDDSQLPKDRFSAERLKGVDSTLKIQPAELGDSAVYLCASSLGATGETQYFGPGTRLLVL.

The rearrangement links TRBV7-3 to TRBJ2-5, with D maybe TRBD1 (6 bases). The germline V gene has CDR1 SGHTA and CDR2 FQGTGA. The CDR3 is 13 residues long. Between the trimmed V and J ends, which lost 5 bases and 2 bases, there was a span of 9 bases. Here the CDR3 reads CASSPGTQETQYF. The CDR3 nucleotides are TGTGCCAGCAGCCCAGGGACACAAGAGACCCAGTACTTC.

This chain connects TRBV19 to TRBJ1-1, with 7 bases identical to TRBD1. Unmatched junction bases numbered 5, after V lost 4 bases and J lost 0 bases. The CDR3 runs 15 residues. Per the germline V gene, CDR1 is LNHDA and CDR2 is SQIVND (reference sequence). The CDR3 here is CASSNPGTVNTEAFF. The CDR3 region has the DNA TGTGCCAGTAGTAACCCCGGGACAGTGAACACTGAAGCTTTCTTT. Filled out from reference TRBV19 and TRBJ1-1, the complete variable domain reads DGGITQSPKYLFRKEGQNVTLSCEQNLNHDAMYWYRQDPGQGLRLIYYSQIVNDFQKGDIAEGYSVSREKKESFPLTVTSAQKNPTAFYLCASSNPGTVNTEAFFGQGTRLTVV.

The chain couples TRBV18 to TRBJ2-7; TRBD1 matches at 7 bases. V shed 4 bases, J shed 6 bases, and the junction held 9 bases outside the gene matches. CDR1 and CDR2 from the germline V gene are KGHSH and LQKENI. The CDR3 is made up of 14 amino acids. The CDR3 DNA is TGTGCCAGCTCACAGGGGCAGGGGGACATCGAGCAGTACTTC. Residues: CASSQGQGDIEQYF.

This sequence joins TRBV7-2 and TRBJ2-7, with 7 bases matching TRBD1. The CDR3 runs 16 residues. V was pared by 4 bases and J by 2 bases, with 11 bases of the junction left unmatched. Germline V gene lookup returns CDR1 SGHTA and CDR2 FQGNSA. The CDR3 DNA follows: TGTGCCAGCAGCTCTGGTGGAACAGGGGTACCCTACGAGCAGTACTTC. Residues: CASSSGGTGVPYEQYF.

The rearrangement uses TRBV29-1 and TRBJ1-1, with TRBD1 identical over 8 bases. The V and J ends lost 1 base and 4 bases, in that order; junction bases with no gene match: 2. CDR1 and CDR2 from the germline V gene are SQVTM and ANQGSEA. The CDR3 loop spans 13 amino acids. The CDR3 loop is CSVEATGGTEAFF. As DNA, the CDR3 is TGCAGCGTTGAAGCCACAGGGGGCACTGAAGCTTTCTTT.

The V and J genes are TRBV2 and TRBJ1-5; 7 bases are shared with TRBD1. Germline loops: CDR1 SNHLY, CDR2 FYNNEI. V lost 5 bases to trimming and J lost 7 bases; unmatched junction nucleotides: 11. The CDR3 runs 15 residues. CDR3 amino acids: CASSHDRAREQPQHF. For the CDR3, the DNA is TGTGCCAGCAGTCACGACAGGGCCCGGGAACAGCCCCAGCATTTT.

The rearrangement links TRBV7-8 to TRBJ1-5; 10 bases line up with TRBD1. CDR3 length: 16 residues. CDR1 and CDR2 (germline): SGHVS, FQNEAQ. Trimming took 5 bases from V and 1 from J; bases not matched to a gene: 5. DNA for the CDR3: TGTGCCAGCAGCCGCGGGACAGGGGCGAGCAATCAGCCCCAGCATTTT. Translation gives CASSRGTGASNQPQHF.